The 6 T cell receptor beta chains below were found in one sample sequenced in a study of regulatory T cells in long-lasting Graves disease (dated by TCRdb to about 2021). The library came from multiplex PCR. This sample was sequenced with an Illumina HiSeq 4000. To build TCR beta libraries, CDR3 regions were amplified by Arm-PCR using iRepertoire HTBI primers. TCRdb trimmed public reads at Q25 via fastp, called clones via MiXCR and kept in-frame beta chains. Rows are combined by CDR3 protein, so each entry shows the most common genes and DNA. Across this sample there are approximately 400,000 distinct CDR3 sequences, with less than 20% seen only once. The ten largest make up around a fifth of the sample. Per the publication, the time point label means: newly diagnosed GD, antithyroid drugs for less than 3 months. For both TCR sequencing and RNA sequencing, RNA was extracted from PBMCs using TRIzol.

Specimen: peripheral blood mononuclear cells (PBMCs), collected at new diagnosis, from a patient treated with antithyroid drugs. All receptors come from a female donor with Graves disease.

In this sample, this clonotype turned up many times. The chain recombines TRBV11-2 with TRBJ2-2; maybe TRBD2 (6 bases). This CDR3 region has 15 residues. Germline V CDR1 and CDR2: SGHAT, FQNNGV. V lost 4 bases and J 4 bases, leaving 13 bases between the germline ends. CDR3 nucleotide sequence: TGTGCCAGCAGCTATACTAGCTTCGGCACCGGGGAGCTGTTTTTT. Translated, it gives CASSYTSFGTGELFF.

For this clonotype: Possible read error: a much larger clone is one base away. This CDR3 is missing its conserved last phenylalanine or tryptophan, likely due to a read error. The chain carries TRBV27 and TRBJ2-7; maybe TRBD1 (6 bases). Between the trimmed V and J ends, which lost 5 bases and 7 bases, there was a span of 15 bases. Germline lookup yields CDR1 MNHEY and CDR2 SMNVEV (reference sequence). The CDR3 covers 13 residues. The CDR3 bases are TGTGCCAGCAGTCCGGGACAACCCGAGGAGCAGTACTCC. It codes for CASSPGQPEEQYS.

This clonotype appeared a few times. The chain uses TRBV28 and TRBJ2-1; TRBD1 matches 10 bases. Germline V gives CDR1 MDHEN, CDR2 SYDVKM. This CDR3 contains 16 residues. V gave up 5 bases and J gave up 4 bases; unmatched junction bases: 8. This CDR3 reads CASSPKDRGRYNEQFF. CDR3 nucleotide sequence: TGTGCCAGCAGTCCAAAGGACAGGGGGAGGTACAATGAGCAGTTCTTC.

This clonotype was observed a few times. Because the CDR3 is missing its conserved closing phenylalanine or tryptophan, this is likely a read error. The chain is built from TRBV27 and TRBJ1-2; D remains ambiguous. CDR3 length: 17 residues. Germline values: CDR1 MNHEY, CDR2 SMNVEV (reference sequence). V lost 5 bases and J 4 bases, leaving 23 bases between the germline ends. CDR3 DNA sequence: TGTGCCAGCAGTCCGTCATGGAGGGAACCCTTACTCTATGGCTACACCCTC. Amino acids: CASSPSWREPLLYGYTL.

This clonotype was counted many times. The CDR3 region has the DNA TGTGCCTGGAGTAGCGGGAGTTCGGCCTACAATGAGCAGTTCTTC. Translating gives CAWSSGSSAYNEQFF. The genes are TRBV30 and TRBJ2-1; TRBD2 matches 8 bases. The CDR3 totals 15 residues. Germline CDR1 reads GTSNPN; CDR2 reads SVGIG (reference sequence). V shed 2 bases and J 2 bases; nucleotides not matched to a gene: 5.

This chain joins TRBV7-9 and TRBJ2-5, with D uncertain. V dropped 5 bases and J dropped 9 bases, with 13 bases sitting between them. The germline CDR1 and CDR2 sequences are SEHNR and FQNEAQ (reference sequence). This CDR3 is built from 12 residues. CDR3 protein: CASSANLGAQYF. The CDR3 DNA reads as TGTGCCAGCAGCGCCAACCTCGGAGCCCAGTACTTC.